Listed here are 5 T cell receptor beta chains from one sample, sequenced in a study of blood T cells in healthy people across ages. Combining a sample-barcoded 5' primer with a J-beta primer mix, a second PCR ran for about 6 to 11 cycles. TCRdb fed the 5' RACE reads into MiXCR, producing one record per CDR3 protein. The sample carries 800,000 to 1,300,000 distinct CDR3 sequences, roughly 24% recorded once. This same sample was also part of a study on T cells of mothers and their children.

The sample taken for sequencing was blood. The receptors stem from a girl aged 2-10 years in good health.

This rearrangement joins TRBV28 to TRBJ2-3; D gene ambiguous. The germline CDR1 and CDR2 sequences are MDHEN and SYDVKM. V dropped 2 bases and J dropped 4 bases, with 7 bases sitting between them. The CDR3 sequence is 13 residues long. CDR3 in DNA: TGTGCCAGCAGTTTACCCAAAGCAGATACGCAGTATTTT. Its translation is CASSLPKADTQYF.

The rearrangement links TRBV4-1 to TRBJ2-7, with D unclear. V lost 0 bases and J 5 bases, leaving 14 bases between the germline ends. Germline CDR1 MGHRA, CDR2 YSYEKL. The CDR3 consists of 15 residues. The CDR3 region has the DNA TGCGCCAGCAGCCAAGAAGTCCTGAGTAGAAACGAGCAGTACTTC. Translated, it gives CASSQEVLSRNEQYF.

This rearrangement joins TRBV25-1 to TRBJ2-4, with TRBD1 identical over 7 bases. The germline gives CDR1 MGHDK, CDR2 SYGVNS. The V and J ends lost 2 bases and 6 bases, in that order; junction bases with no gene match: 1. The CDR3 spans 13 residues. The CDR3 DNA reads as TGTGCCAGCAGTGAAAACAGGGGAAACATTCAGTACTTC. This encodes CASSENRGNIQYF. The full variable domain, in which reference TRBV25-1 and TRBJ2-4 provide the parts outside the CDR3, is EADIYQTPRYLVIGTGKKITLECSQTMGHDKMYWYQQDPGMELHLIHYSYGVNSTEKGDLSSESTVSRIRTEHFPLTLESARPSHTSQYLCASSENRGNIQYFGAGTRLSVL.

This clonotype showed up just a few times. The gene calls are TRBV6-1 and TRBJ2-1, with TRBD2 matching 13 bases. With V trimmed by 6 bases and J by 8 bases, 13 bases remained unmatched. Germline V gives CDR1 MNHNS, CDR2 SASEGT. The CDR3 runs 17 residues. Here the CDR3 reads CASRSGLAGLYEDEQFF. The CDR3 DNA is TGTGCCAGCAGATCGGGACTAGCGGGGCTTTACGAAGATGAGCAGTTCTTC.

This clonotype was counted only a few times. The chain uses TRBV29-1 and TRBJ2-5; TRBD2 is a possible D gene (6 bases). This CDR3 spans 15 amino acids. CDR1 and CDR2 (germline): SQVTM, ANQGSEA. V was clipped by 7 bases and J by 4 bases, with 22 bases between them. CDR3 nucleotides: TGCAGCGCCGGCACGGGACTCTCGAGGGGAGAGACCCAGTACTTC. Amino acids: CSAGTGLSRGETQYF.